This T cell receptor (beta chain) is drawn from a study of blood T cell repertoires in COVID-19. About the study: Samples of COVID-19 (acute and convalescent) were obtained from the United States, Italy and Spain. PBMCs, B-cell-depleted T cells, or T cells provided the cDNA or gDNA that made up the material.

Germline CDR1 and CDR2: SGHKS and YYEKEE (reference sequence). The CDR3 covers 14 residues. V was pared by 2 bases and J by 5 bases, with 4 bases of the junction left unmatched. Per the authors' pipeline: From reference gene primer amplification, estimates of nucleated cell counts were derived. Sequenced by immunoSEQ multiplex PCR; TCRdb stores in-frame clones only, minus some. Clonal size and the V and J genes are those of that table, whereas D and trimming came from the DNA. The table lists tens of thousands of clones, about four fifths of them singletons. Specimen: peripheral blood. This clonotype originated in an elderly man with acute or convalescent COVID-19. The gene calls are TRBV5-5 and TRBJ2-3; TRBD1 agrees at 8 bases. The CDR3 protein is CASSFTGGKDTQYF. The CDR3 coding sequence is TGTGCCAGCAGCTTCACAGGGGGAAAAGATACGCAGTATTTT.